This is a list of T cell receptor beta chains from one sample in a study of CD8 T cells in Susac syndrome. Via MiXCR, TCRdb re-called the immunoSEQ multiplex PCR reads, giving one row per CDR3 protein. Here the sample spans about 150,000 distinct CDR3 sequences, approximately 95% being singletons. The sequenced sample was CD4+ T cells from PBMCs. The receptor source for this set is a human donor with Susac syndrome. The CDR3 runs from the conserved cysteine through the conserved F or W. Fields, in order: V gene, J gene, clone size, D gene, CDR3 protein, CDR3 DNA. The D gene is left open where the match is weak. Some rows have no size entry. The others give once, few or many, or a class for an expanded clone.

V gene: TRBV7-2
J gene: TRBJ1-1
clone size: NA
D gene: NA
CDR3 protein: CASSPPQMNTEAFF
CDR3 DNA: TGTGCCAGCAGCCCGCCCCAAATGAACACTGAAGCTTTCTTT

V gene: TRBV9
J gene: TRBJ2-3
clone size: NA
D gene: TRBD1
CDR3 protein: CASSAGQGGDTQYF
CDR3 DNA: TGTGCCAGCAGCGCGGGACAGGGAGGGGATACGCAGTATTTT

V gene: TRBV7-8
J gene: TRBJ2-7
clone size: NA
D gene: NA
CDR3 protein: CATATTGSREQYF
CDR3 DNA: TGTGCCACCGCTACGACAGGCTCCCGCGAGCAGTACTTC

V gene: TRBV9
J gene: TRBJ1-1
clone size: NA
D gene: NA
CDR3 protein: CASSQTVDTEAFF
CDR3 DNA: TGTGCCAGCAGCCAGACAGTGGACACTGAAGCTTTCTTT

V gene: TRBV3-1
J gene: TRBJ1-3
clone size: NA
D gene: NA
CDR3 protein: CASSSPGTFSGNTIYF
CDR3 DNA: TGTGCCAGCAGCTCCCCCGGGACTTTCTCTGGAAACACCATATATTTT

V gene: TRBV20-1
J gene: TRBJ1-5
clone size: NA
D gene: NA
CDR3 protein: CSAISAEKGGNQPQHF
CDR3 DNA: TGCAGTGCTATTTCGGCAGAAAAGGGCGGCAATCAGCCCCAGCATTTT

V gene: TRBV29-1
J gene: TRBJ2-5
clone size: NA
D gene: NA
CDR3 protein: CSVAYGQETQYF
CDR3 DNA: TGCAGCGTTGCTTACGGACAAGAGACCCAGTACTTC

V gene: TRBV18
J gene: TRBJ2-5
clone size: NA
D gene: NA
CDR3 protein: CASSLDARASGETQYF
CDR3 DNA: TGTGCCAGCTCACTCGACGCTCGGGCCTCCGGGGAGACCCAGTACTTC

V gene: TRBV20-1
J gene: TRBJ1-5
clone size: once
D gene: NA
CDR3 protein: CSARESGFRNQPQHF
CDR3 DNA: TGCAGTGCTAGAGAGAGCGGGTTTCGAAATCAGCCCCAGCATTTT

V gene: TRBV27
J gene: TRBJ1-5
clone size: NA
D gene: NA
CDR3 protein: CASSLQGLQPQHF
CDR3 DNA: TGTGCCAGCAGTTTGCAGGGACTACAGCCCCAGCATTTT

V gene: TRBV5-1
J gene: TRBJ2-3
clone size: NA
D gene: TRBD2
CDR3 protein: CASRNSGGYYTQYF
CDR3 DNA: TGCGCCAGCAGAAATAGCGGGGGGTATTATACGCAGTATTTT

V gene: TRBV5-1
J gene: TRBJ2-7
clone size: NA
D gene: NA
CDR3 protein: CASSRGDGAYEQYF
CDR3 DNA: TGCGCCAGCAGCCGCGGGGACGGCGCCTACGAGCAGTACTTC

V gene: TRBV29-1
J gene: TRBJ1-1
clone size: NA
D gene: NA
CDR3 protein: CSVEWGLTEAFF
CDR3 DNA: TGCAGCGTTGAATGGGGACTAACTGAAGCTTTCTTT

V gene: TRBV2
J gene: TRBJ2-7
clone size: NA
D gene: NA
CDR3 protein: CASNEPYSDGAYEQYF
CDR3 DNA: TGTGCCAGCAACGAACCCTACAGCGACGGGGCCTACGAGCAGTACTTC

V gene: TRBV29-1
J gene: TRBJ2-5
clone size: NA
D gene: NA
CDR3 protein: CSAQGGQETQYF
CDR3 DNA: TGCAGCGCCCAGGGGGGGCAAGAGACCCAGTACTTC

V gene: TRBV7-3
J gene: TRBJ1-1
clone size: NA
D gene: TRBD1
CDR3 protein: CASSLNPGGADRGTEAFF
CDR3 DNA: TGTGCCAGCAGCTTAAATCCAGGGGGCGCGGATAGGGGAACTGAAGCTTTCTTT

V gene: TRBV20-1
J gene: TRBJ1-2
clone size: once
D gene: NA
CDR3 protein: CSAPPRGEIHTF
CDR3 DNA: TGCAGTGCTCCCCCCCGGGGTGAGATTCACACCTTC

V gene: TRBV15
J gene: TRBJ2-2
clone size: NA
D gene: NA
CDR3 protein: CATKTGPDTGELFF
CDR3 DNA: TGTGCCACCAAAACAGGGCCGGACACCGGGGAGCTGTTTTTT

V gene: TRBV18
J gene: TRBJ2-7
clone size: NA
D gene: TRBD2
CDR3 protein: CASSLGLAVLSSYEQYF
CDR3 DNA: TGTGCCAGCTCACTAGGACTAGCGGTCCTCAGCTCCTACGAGCAGTACTTC

V gene: TRBV12-3/TRBV12-4
J gene: TRBJ2-5
clone size: NA
D gene: TRBD2
CDR3 protein: CASSFDSPSGQETQYF
CDR3 DNA: TGTGCCAGCAGTTTCGACTCACCTAGCGGCCAAGAGACCCAGTACTTC

V gene: TRBV6-6
J gene: TRBJ1-1
clone size: NA
D gene: TRBD1
CDR3 protein: CASSTTGQQNTEAFF
CDR3 DNA: TGTGCCAGCAGTACCACGGGACAGCAGAACACTGAAGCTTTCTTT

V gene: TRBV2
J gene: TRBJ2-2
clone size: NA
D gene: TRBD1
CDR3 protein: CASSVGTDTGELFF
CDR3 DNA: TGTGCCAGCAGTGTCGGGACAGACACCGGGGAGCTGTTTTTT

V gene: TRBV2
J gene: TRBJ1-2
clone size: once
D gene: NA
CDR3 protein: CASRVGNYGYTF
CDR3 DNA: TGTGCCAGCCGAGTGGGGAACTATGGCTACACCTTC

V gene: TRBV20-1
J gene: TRBJ2-2
clone size: NA
D gene: NA
CDR3 protein: CSAGTLTGELFF
CDR3 DNA: TGCAGTGCTGGGACCCTCACCGGGGAGCTGTTTTTT

V gene: TRBV4-2
J gene: TRBJ2-5
clone size: once
D gene: NA
CDR3 protein: CASSPRPGQAETQYF
CDR3 DNA: TGTGCCAGCAGCCCCCGCCCGGGCCAGGCGGAGACCCAGTACTTC

V gene: TRBV24-1
J gene: TRBJ2-3
clone size: NA
D gene: NA
CDR3 protein: CATAGRGDTQYF
CDR3 DNA: TGTGCCACCGCTGGGAGGGGGGATACGCAGTATTTT

V gene: TRBV29-1
J gene: TRBJ2-7
clone size: NA
D gene: NA
CDR3 protein: CSVGQGQAYEQYF
CDR3 DNA: TGCAGCGTTGGGCAGGGGCAGGCCTACGAGCAGTACTTC

V gene: TRBV7-8
J gene: TRBJ1-1
clone size: NA
D gene: NA
CDR3 protein: CASSLLLRVGESTEAFF
CDR3 DNA: TGTGCCAGCAGCTTACTTTTGCGTGTTGGGGAGAGCACTGAAGCTTTCTTT

V gene: TRBV5-4
J gene: TRBJ1-1
clone size: few
D gene: NA
CDR3 protein: CASSLRDGTEAFF
CDR3 DNA: TGTGCCAGCAGCTTGAGGGACGGCACTGAAGCTTTCTTT

V gene: TRBV20-1
J gene: TRBJ2-3
clone size: NA
D gene: NA
CDR3 protein: CSALGERYTDTQYF
CDR3 DNA: TGCAGTGCTCTAGGGGAGCGGTACACAGATACGCAGTATTTT

V gene: TRBV11-1
J gene: TRBJ2-3
clone size: NA
D gene: TRBD1
CDR3 protein: CASSSPGDSNADTQYF
CDR3 DNA: TGTGCCAGCAGCTCCCCAGGGGACAGCAACGCAGATACGCAGTATTTT